This T cell receptor beta chain was found in a study of T cells after posttransplantation cyclophosphamide. Germline assignment: CDR1 MGHRA and CDR2 YSYEKL. The CDR3 is 16 residues long. The junction had 6 bases not matched to a gene; V was cut back by 1 base and J by 6 bases. Sequencing used immunoSEQ multiplex PCR; TCRdb keeps in-frame clones, though not all of them. The sample contains tens of thousands of clones, none of them singletons. Ten or more counts support this clone. J is TRBJ2-2 and V is TRBV4-1; 9 positions match TRBD1. The material sequenced was PBMCs. The receptor was derived from a man aged 50-59 years in good health, CMV-negative, and a related stem cell transplant donor. The CDR3 is CASSQAGTGFPGELFF. The DNA of the CDR3 is TGCGCCAGCAGCCAAGCCGGGACAGGGTTCCCCGGGGAGCTGTTTTTT.